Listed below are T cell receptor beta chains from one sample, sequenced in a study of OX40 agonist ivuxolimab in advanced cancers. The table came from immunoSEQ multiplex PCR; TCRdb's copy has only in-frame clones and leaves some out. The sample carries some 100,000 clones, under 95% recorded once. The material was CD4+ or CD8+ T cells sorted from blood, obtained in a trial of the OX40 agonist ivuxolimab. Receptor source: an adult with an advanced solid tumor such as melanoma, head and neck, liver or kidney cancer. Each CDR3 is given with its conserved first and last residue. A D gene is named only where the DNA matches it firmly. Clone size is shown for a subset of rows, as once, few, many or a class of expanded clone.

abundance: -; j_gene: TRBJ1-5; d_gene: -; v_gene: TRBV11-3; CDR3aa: CASSLGGGNQPQHF; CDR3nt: TGTGCCAGCAGCTTAGGGGGTGGCAATCAGCCCCAGCATTTT
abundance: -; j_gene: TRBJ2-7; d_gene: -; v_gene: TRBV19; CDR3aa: CASSIAAKLSYEQYF; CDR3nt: TGTGCCAGTAGTATCGCCGCAAAACTTTCATACGAGCAGTACTTC
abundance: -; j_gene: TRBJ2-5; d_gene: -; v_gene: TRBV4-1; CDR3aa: CASSQLHGETQYF; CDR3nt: TGCGCCAGCAGCCAATTACACGGGGAGACCCAGTACTTC
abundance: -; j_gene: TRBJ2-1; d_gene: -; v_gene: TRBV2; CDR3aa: CASSEGSYNEQFF; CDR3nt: TGTGCCAGCAGTGAGGGTAGCTACAATGAGCAGTTCTTC
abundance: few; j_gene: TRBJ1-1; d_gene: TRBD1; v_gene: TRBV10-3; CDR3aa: CATRDRPTNTEAFF; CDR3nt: TGTGCCACCAGGGACAGGCCTACGAACACTGAAGCTTTCTTT
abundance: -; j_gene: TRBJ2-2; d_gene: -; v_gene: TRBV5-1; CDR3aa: CASSQTGANTGELFF; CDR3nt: TGCGCCAGCAGCCAGACAGGCGCGAACACCGGGGAGCTGTTTTTT
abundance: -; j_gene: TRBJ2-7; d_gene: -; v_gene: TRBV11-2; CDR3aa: CASSLASNYEQYF; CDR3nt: TGTGCCAGCAGCTTAGCCAGTAACTACGAGCAGTACTTC
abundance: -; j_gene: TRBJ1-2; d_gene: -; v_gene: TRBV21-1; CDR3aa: CASSKERRYGYTF; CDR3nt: TGTGCCAGCAGCAAAGAAAGACGTTATGGCTACACCTTC
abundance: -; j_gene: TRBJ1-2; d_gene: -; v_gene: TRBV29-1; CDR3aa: CSVGKGGYTF; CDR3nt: TGCAGCGTTGGGAAGGGTGGCTACACCTTC
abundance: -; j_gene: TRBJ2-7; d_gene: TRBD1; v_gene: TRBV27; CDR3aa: CASSFYSGTGSHEQYF; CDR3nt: TGTGCCAGCAGTTTTTACTCCGGGACAGGGAGCCACGAGCAGTACTTC
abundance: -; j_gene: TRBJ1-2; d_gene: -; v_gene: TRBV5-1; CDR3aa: CASSLGGWVLNAYDGYTF; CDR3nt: TGCGCCAGCAGCTTGGGGGGCTGGGTACTCAACGCCTACGATGGCTACACCTTC
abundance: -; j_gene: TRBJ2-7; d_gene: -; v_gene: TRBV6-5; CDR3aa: CASTPPAGSSYEQYF; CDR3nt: TGTGCCAGCACCCCTCCGGCGGGCAGCTCCTACGAGCAGTACTTC
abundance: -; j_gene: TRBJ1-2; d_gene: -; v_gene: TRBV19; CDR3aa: CASSTGSGTTLYGYTF; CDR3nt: TGTGCCAGTAGTACCGGATCCGGGACGACTTTATATGGCTACACCTTC
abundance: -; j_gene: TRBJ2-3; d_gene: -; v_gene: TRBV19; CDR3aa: CASSIGHQSTDTQYF; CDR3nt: TGTGCCAGTAGTATAGGACACCAGAGCACAGATACGCAGTATTTT
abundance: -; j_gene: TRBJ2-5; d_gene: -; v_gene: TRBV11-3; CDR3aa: CASSPARGTETQYF; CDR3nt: TGTGCCAGCAGCCCAGCACGGGGCACAGAGACCCAGTACTTC
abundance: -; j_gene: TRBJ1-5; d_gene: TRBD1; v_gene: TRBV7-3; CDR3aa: CASSPTGQSNQPQHF; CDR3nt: TGTGCCAGCAGCCCTACGGGACAGTCCAATCAGCCCCAGCATTTT
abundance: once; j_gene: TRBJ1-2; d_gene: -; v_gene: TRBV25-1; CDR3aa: CASSEANSYGYTF; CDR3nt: TGTGCCAGCAGTGAGGCAAACAGTTATGGCTACACCTTC
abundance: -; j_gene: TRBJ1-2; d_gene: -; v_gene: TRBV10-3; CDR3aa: CAISEPAGPNGNGYTF; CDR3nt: TGTGCCATCAGTGAGCCGGCAGGGCCCAACGGGAATGGCTACACCTTC
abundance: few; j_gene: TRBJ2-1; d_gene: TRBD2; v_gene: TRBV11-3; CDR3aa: CASSLAGGPYNEQFF; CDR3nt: TGTGCCAGCAGCTTAGCGGGAGGGCCCTACAATGAGCAGTTCTTC
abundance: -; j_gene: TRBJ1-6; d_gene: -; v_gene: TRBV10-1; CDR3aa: CASYRGAKGSPLHF; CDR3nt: TGCGCCAGCTATCGGGGGGCTAAAGGATCACCCCTCCACTTT
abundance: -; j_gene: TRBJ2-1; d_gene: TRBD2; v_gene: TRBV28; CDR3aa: CASSKGLVVRNEQFF; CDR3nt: TGTGCCAGCAGCAAGGGACTAGTTGTGAGGAATGAGCAGTTCTTC
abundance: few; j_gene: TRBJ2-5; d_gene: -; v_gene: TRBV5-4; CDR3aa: CASSLLETQYF; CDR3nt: TGTGCCAGCAGCTTGTTGGAGACCCAGTACTTC
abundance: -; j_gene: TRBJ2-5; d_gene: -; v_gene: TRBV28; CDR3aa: CASSSPMPQETQYF; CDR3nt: TGTGCCAGCAGCTCACCGATGCCCCAAGAGACCCAGTACTTC
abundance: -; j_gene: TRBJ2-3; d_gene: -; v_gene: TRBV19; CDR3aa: CASSARIDTQYF; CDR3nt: TGTGCCAGTAGTGCCCGTATAGATACGCAGTATTTT
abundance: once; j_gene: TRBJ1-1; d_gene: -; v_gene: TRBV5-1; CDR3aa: CASSLGTGDAEAFF; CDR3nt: TGCGCCAGCAGCTTGGGTACCGGGGATGCCGAAGCTTTCTTT
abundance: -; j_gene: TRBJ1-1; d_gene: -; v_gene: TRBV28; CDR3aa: CASSLVGYFMNTEAFF; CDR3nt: TGTGCCAGCAGTTTGGTAGGATATTTCATGAACACTGAAGCTTTCTTT
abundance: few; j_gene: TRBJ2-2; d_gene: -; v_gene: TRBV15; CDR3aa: CATSRDDRPTGELFF; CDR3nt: TGTGCCACCAGCAGAGACGACAGGCCCACCGGGGAGCTGTTTTTT
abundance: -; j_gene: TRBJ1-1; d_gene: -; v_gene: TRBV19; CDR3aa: CASSWDPNTEAFF; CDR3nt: TGTGCCAGTAGCTGGGACCCGAACACTGAAGCTTTCTTT
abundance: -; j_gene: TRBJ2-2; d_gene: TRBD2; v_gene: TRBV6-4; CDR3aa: CASSQFGLGTGELFF; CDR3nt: TGTGCCAGCTCCCAATTTGGACTAGGCACCGGGGAGCTGTTTTTT
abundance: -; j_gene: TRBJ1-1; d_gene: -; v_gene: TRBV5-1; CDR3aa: CASSLERWREAFF; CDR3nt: TGCGCCAGCAGCTTGGAACGGTGGAGGGAAGCTTTCTTT
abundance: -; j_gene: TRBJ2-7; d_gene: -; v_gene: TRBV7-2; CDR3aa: CASSLESIYEQYF; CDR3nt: TGTGCCAGCAGCTTAGAGTCCATCTACGAGCAGTACTTC
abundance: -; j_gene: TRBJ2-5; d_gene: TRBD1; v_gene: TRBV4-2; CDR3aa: CASSTDRAVETQYF; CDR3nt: TGTGCCAGCAGCACAGACAGGGCGGTGGAGACCCAGTACTTC
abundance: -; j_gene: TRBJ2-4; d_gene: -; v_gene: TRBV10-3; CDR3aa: CAISEGTGGYIQYF; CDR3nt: TGTGCCATCAGTGAGGGGACCGGAGGGTACATTCAGTACTTC
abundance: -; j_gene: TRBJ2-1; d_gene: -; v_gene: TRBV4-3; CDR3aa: CASSLEGRGNNEQFF; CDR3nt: TGCGCCAGCAGCCTAGAAGGGAGGGGGAACAATGAGCAGTTCTTC
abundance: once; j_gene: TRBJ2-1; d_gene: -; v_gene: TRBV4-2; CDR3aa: CASSQVLESYNEQFF; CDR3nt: TGTGCCAGCAGCCAAGTCCTTGAGTCCTACAATGAGCAGTTCTTC
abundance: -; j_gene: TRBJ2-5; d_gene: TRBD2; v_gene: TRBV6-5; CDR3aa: CASIEPGGKETQYF; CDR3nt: TGTGCCAGCATCGAACCGGGGGGAAAAGAGACCCAGTACTTC
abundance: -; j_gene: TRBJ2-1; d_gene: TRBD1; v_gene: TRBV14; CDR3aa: CASSQGGQGARNEQFF; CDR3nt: TGTGCCAGCAGCCAAGGCGGGCAGGGGGCCAGGAATGAGCAGTTCTTC
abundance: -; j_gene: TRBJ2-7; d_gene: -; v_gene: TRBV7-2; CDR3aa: CASSQSSYEQYF; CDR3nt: TGTGCCAGCAGCCAAAGCTCCTACGAGCAGTACTTC
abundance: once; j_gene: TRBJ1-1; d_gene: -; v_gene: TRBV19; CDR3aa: CASSMAGGRNTEAFF; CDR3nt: TGTGCCAGTAGTATGGCTGGTGGGAGGAACACTGAAGCTTTCTTT
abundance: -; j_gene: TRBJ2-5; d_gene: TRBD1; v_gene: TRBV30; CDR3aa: CAWGQGETQYF; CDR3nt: TGTGCCTGGGGACAGGGGGAGACCCAGTACTTC
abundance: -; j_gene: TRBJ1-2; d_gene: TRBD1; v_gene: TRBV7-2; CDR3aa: CASSYLETGAGYGYTF; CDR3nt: TGTGCCAGCAGCTATCTCGAGACAGGGGCAGGGTATGGCTACACCTTC
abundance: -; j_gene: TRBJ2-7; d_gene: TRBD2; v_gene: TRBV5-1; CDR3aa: CASSWGLAGAYEQYF; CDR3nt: TGCGCCAGCAGCTGGGGACTAGCGGGGGCCTACGAGCAGTACTTC
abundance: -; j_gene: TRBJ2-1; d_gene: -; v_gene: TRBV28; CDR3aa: CASSFPSGPEQFF; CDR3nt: TGTGCCAGCAGTTTCCCCTCAGGTCCTGAGCAGTTCTTC
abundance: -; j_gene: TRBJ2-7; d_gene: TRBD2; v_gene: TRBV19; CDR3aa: CASSIGLAGPYEQYF; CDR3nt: TGTGCCAGTAGTATAGGGCTAGCGGGACCCTACGAGCAGTACTTC
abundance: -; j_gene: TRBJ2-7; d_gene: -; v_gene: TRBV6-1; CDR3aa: CASSIDGYEQYF; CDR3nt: TGTGCCAGCAGTATAGATGGTTACGAGCAGTACTTC
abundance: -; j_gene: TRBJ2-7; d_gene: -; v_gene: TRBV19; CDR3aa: CASSIGPGGNRMGEQYF; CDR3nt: TGTGCCAGTAGTATAGGGCCAGGCGGGAACCGAATGGGGGAGCAGTACTTC
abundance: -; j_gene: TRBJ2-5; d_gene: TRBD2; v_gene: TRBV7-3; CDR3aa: CASSLLGSGRTAETQYF; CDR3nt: TGTGCCAGCAGCTTACTTGGTAGCGGGAGAACGGCAGAGACCCAGTACTTC